This T cell receptor (beta chain) was sequenced during a study of T cells in Graves' hyperthyroidism and ophthalmopathy. About the research overall: Peripheral blood specimens were obtained at initial diagnosis, prior to any treatment.

The CDR3 is 15 residues long. Germline values: CDR1 MNHEY, CDR2 SVGEGT. The trim removed 6 bases at V and 0 bases at J, leaving 2 bases unmatched. This clonotype was counted a few times. Among ophthalmopathy patients, the Clinical Activity Score reached at least 3, the NOSPECS grade reached at least 4, and duration remained under 3 months. Amplified regions were TCR beta CDR3 sequences from RNA transcripts. With the HTBI primer set, the TCR CDR3 went through a first round of RT-PCR. One entry per CDR3 protein, called by TCRdb with MiXCR from the multiplex PCR reads. The repertoire holds 400,000 to 550,000 distinct CDR3 sequences, with roughly 24% as singletons.

The sequencing input was blood. V and J are TRBV6-2 or TRBV6-3 and TRBJ1-6, with TRBD1 matching 7 bases. This TCR was sampled from a woman under 40 with Graves' ophthalmopathy. The CDR3 nucleotides read TGTGCCAGCAGCTCAGGGGGCTCCTATAATTCACCCCTCCACTTT. Protein: CASSSGGSYNSPLHF.